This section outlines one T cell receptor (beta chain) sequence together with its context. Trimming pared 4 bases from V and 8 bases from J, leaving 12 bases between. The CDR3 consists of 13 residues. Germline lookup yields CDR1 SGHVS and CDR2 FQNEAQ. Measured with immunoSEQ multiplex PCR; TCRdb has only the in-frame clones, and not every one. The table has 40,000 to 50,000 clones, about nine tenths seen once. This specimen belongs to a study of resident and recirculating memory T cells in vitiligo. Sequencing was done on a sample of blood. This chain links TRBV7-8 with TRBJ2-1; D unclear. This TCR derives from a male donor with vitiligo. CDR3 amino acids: CASSSYNLDEQFF. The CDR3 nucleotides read TGTGCCAGCAGCTCATATAACTTGGATGAGCAGTTCTTC.